Listed here are 10 T cell receptor beta chains from one sample, sequenced in a study of human T cells and chemical hapten exposure. One entry per CDR3 protein results from TCRdb running MiXCR on the RACE reads. This sample has fewer than 300,000 distinct CDR3 sequences; approximately 8.6% occur once, and the top ten carry 2% to 3%. This sample's time point: pre-sensitization, week 0. Treatment meaning: therapeutic diphenylcyclopropenone sensitization with weekly scalp DPC. Specimen: whole blood, collected in connection with sensitization to the hapten diphenylcyclopropenone (DPC). All receptors come from a woman aged 40 to 50 with alopecia areata. Some clones in this sample may be carry-over from other donors' samples.

This clonotype was observed at least ten times. The chain links TRBV7-6 to TRBJ2-5; D is possibly TRBD1 or TRBD2 (5 bases each). V was shortened by 1 base and J by 5 bases, with 8 bases between the two germline ends. Looked up from germline, CDR1 is SGHVS and CDR2 is FNYEAQ. The CDR3 loop spans 13 amino acids. The CDR3 protein is CASSLGGFETQYF. The CDR3 nucleotides read TGTGCCAGCAGCTTAGGGGGGTTTGAGACCCAGTACTTC.

The rearrangement joins TRBV20-1 to TRBJ1-5, with D hard to call. The CDR3 sequence is 13 residues long. V was pared by 0 bases and J by 9 bases, with 12 bases between. Germline CDR1 DFQATT, CDR2 SNEGSKA (reference sequence). The CDR3 DNA is TGCAGTGCTAGAGATCCCACTCTGGCGCCCCAGCATTTT. Its translation: CSARDPTLAPQHF.

The chain links TRBV20-1 to TRBJ2-7, with 7 nucleotides matching TRBD1. The length of the CDR3 is 13 residues. The trim removed 5 bases at V and 2 bases at J, leaving 6 bases unmatched. Germline CDR1 is DFQATT and CDR2 is SNEGSKA (reference sequence). CDR3 region: CSAQTGVAYEQYF. The CDR3, as DNA: TGCAGTGCTCAAACAGGGGTCGCCTACGAGCAGTACTTC.

This chain uses TRBV12-3 or TRBV12-4 with TRBJ1-1; D is undetermined. Trimming took 2 bases from V and 3 from J, leaving 4 bases between them. There are 12 residues in the CDR3. This chain's CDR3 is CASSLSYTEAFF. CDR3 in DNA: TGTGCCAGCAGTTTATCCTACACTGAAGCTTTCTTT.

This clonotype was counted only a few times. The chain carries TRBV7-9 and TRBJ2-3, with TRBD1 as a possible D gene (6 bases). V was trimmed by 3 bases and J by 0 bases, leaving 10 bases between them. Germline V gene sequence: CDR1 SEHNR, CDR2 FQNEAQ (reference sequence). This CDR3 comprises 15 residues. The CDR3: CASSFNTGSTDTQYF. The CDR3 bases are TGTGCCAGCAGCTTCAATACAGGGAGCACAGATACGCAGTATTTT.

V and J are TRBV3-1 and TRBJ2-7; 14 bases are a match to TRBD2. Germline CDR1 is LGHDT and CDR2 is YNNKEL (reference sequence). The CDR3 runs 14 residues. V lost 4 bases, J lost 6 bases, and 2 bases stayed unmatched. CDR3 sequence: CASSPGLAGAEQYF. In nucleotides, the CDR3 is TGTGCCAGCAGCCCGGGACTAGCGGGAGCCGAGCAGTACTTC.

This clonotype appeared many times. The chain couples TRBV29-1 to TRBJ1-2; D might be TRBD1 (6 bases). The CDR3 spans 13 residues. The germline V gene encodes CDR1 SQVTM and CDR2 ANQGSEA. The V gene lost 5 bases and the J gene lost 3 bases, with 13 bases spanning the gap. The CDR3 region is CSVRAGEDYGYTF. The DNA for the CDR3 is TGCAGCGTTCGGGCAGGGGAGGACTATGGCTACACCTTC.

This clonotype was counted a few times. The chain uses TRBV11-3 and TRBJ2-7; D ambiguous. The CDR3 spans 13 residues. Trimming pared 3 bases from V and 7 bases from J, leaving 13 bases between. Germline V gives CDR1 SGHNT, CDR2 YENEEA. Here the CDR3 reads CASSFGFPGEQYF. The CDR3 DNA reads TGTGCCAGCAGCTTCGGGTTCCCCGGGGAGCAGTACTTC.

This chain connects TRBV7-2 to TRBJ2-1; 11 nucleotides line up with TRBD2. This CDR3 contains 16 residues. Germline CDR1 SGHTA, CDR2 FQGNSA. The J segment lost 9 bases and the V segment lost 4 bases, leaving 11 bases of the junction unmatched. As DNA, the CDR3 is TGTGCCAGCAGCTCCGGAACTAGCGGGAGTTCTGGTGAGCAGTTCTTC. Amino acid sequence: CASSSGTSGSSGEQFF.

This sequence joins TRBV12-3 or TRBV12-4 and TRBJ2-5, with 7 bases fitting TRBD2. The CDR3 length is 16 residues. Trimming took 4 bases from V and 0 from J; bases not matched to a gene: 8. The CDR3 bases are TGTGCCAGCAGTTCCACGGGACTAAGGTACCAAGAGACCCAGTACTTC. Encoded protein: CASSSTGLRYQETQYF.